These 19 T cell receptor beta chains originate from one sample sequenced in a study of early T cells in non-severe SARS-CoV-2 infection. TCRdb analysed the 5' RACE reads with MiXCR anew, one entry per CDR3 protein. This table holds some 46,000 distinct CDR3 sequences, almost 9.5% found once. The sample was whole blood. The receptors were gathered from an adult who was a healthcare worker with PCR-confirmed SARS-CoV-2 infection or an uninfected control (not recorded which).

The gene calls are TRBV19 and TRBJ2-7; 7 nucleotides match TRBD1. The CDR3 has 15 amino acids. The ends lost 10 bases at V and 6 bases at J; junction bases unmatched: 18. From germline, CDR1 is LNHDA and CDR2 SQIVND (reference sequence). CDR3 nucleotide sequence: TGTGCCACCAAAATCGGCCTCGGACAGGCAGGCGAGCAGTACTTC. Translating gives CATKIGLGQAGEQYF.

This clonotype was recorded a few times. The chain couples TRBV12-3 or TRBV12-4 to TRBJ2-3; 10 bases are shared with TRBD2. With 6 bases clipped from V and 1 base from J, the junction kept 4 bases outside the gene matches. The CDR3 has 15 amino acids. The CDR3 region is CASRRTSGRTDTQYF. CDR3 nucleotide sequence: TGTGCCAGCAGACGGACTAGCGGTCGCACAGATACGCAGTATTTT.

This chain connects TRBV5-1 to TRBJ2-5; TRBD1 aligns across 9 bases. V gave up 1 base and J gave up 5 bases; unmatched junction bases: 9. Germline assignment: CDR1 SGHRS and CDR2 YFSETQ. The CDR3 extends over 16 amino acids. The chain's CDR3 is CASSLMGQGQGETQYF. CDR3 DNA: TGCGCCAGCAGCTTGATGGGACAAGGACAGGGGGAGACCCAGTACTTC. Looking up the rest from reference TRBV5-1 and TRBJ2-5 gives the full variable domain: KAGVTQTPRYLIKTRGQQVTLSCSPISGHRSVSWYQQTPGQGLQFLFEYFSETQRNKGNFPGRFSGRQFSNSRSEMNVSTLELGDSALYLCASSLMGQGQGETQYFGPGTRLLVL.

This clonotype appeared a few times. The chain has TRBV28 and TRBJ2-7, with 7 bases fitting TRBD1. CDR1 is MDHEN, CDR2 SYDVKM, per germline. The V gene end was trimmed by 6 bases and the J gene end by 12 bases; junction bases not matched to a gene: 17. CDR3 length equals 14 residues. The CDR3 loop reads CASSSAGPGGHPYF. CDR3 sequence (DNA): TGTGCCAGCAGCTCGGCCGGTCCAGGGGGTCATCCGTACTTC.

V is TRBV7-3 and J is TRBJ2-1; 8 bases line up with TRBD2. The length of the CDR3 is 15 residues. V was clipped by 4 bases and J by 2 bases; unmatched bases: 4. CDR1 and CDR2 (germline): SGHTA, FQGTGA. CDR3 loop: CASSSAGAPYNEQFF. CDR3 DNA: TGTGCCAGCAGCTCAGCGGGAGCTCCCTACAATGAGCAGTTCTTC.

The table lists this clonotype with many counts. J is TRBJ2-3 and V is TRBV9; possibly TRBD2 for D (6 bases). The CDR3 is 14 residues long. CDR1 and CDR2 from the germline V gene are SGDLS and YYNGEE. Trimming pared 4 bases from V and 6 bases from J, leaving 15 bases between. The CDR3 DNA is TGTGCCAGCAGCTGGGGGACTTCGGGGGATACGCAGTATTTT. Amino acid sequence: CASSWGTSGDTQYF.

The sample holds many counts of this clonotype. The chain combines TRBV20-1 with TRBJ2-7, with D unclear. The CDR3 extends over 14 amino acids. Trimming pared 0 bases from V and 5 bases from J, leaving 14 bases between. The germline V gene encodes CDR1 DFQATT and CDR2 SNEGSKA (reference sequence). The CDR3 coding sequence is TGCAGTGCTAGAGAAGGCAATAGCTTCCACGAGCAGTACTTC. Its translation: CSAREGNSFHEQYF.

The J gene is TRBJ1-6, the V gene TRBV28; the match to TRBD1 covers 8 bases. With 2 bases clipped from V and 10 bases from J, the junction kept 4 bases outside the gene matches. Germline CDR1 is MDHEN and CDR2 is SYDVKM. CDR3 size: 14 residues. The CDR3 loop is CASSLGQGQSPLHF. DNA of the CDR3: TGTGCCAGCAGTTTAGGACAGGGTCAATCACCCCTCCACTTT.

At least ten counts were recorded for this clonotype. This CDR3 reads CSVLAGYEQYF. CDR3 nucleotides: TGCAGTGTCCTAGCGGGCTACGAGCAGTACTTC. The chain couples TRBV20-1 to TRBJ2-7; 8 nucleotides agree with TRBD2. Germline V CDR1 and CDR2: DFQATT, SNEGSKA (reference sequence). This CDR3 spans 11 amino acids. J lost 3 bases, V lost 7 bases, and 2 bases had no gene match.

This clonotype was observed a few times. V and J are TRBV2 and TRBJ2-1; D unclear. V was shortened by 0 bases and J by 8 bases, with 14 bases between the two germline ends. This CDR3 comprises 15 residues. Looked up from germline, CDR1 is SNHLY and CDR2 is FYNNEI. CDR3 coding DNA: TGTGCCAGCAGTGAAGCGACGGCAAGGACGGATGAGCAGTTCTTC. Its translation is CASSEATARTDEQFF.

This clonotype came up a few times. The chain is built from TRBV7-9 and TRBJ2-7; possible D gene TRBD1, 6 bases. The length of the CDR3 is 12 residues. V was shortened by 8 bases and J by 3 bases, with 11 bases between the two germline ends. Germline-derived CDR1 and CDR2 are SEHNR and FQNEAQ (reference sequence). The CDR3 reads CASATRGYEQYF. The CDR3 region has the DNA TGTGCCAGCGCTACCAGGGGCTACGAGCAGTACTTC.

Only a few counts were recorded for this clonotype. CDR3 amino acids: CSGSGPRHDEQFF. CDR3 nucleotide sequence: TGCAGCGGTAGTGGCCCCCGGCATGATGAGCAGTTCTTC. The rearrangement joins TRBV20-1 to TRBJ2-1; D unresolved. CDR3 length equals 13 residues. The germline V gene encodes CDR1 DFQATT and CDR2 SNEGSKA (reference sequence).

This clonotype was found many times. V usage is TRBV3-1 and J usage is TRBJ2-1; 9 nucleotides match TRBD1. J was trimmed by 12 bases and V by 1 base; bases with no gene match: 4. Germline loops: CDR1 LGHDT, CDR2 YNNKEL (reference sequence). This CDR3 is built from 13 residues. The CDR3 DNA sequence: TGTGCCAGCAGCCAAGGGGGGACAGGGTGGCAGTTCTTC. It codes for CASSQGGTGWQFF.

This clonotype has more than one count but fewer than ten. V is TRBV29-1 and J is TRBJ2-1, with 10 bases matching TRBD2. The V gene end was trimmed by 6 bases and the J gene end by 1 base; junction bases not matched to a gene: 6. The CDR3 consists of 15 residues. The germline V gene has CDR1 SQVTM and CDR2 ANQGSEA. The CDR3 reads CSVSRTSGSYNEQFF. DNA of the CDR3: TGCAGCGTCTCCCGGACTAGCGGTTCCTACAATGAGCAGTTCTTC.

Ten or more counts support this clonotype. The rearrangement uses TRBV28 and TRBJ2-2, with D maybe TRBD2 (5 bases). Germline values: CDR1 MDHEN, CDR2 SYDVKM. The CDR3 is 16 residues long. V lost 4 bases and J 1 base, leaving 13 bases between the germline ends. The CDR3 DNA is TGTGCCAGCAGTTCGCGGCGGGTGCTGAACACCGGGGAGCTGTTTTTT. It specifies CASSSRRVLNTGELFF.

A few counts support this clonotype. CDR3 nucleotides: TGTGCCAGCACCGAATCAGGACTAGCCGGGAGGAATGAGCAGTTCTTC. It is translated as CASTESGLAGRNEQFF. The chain employs TRBV6-5 and TRBJ2-1; 8 bases map to TRBD2. Germline V gene sequence: CDR1 MNHEY, CDR2 SVGAGI. The J segment lost 7 bases and the V segment lost 7 bases, leaving 15 bases of the junction unmatched. The CDR3 spans 16 residues.

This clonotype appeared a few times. The CDR3 reads CASSGWERVYYEQYF. For the CDR3, the DNA is TGTGCCAGCAGCGGCTGGGAGCGGGTATACTACGAGCAGTACTTC. This chain connects TRBV28 to TRBJ2-7; D possibly corresponds to TRBD2 (6 bases). The CDR3 sequence is 15 residues long. V was shortened by 6 bases and J by 3 bases, with 18 bases between the two germline ends. Germline V gene lookup returns CDR1 MDHEN and CDR2 SYDVKM. Looking up the rest from reference TRBV28 and TRBJ2-7 gives the full variable domain: DVKVTQSSRYLVKRTGEKVFLECVQDMDHENMFWYRQDPGLGLRLIYFSYDVKMKEKGDIPEGYSVSREKKERFSLILESASTNQTSMYLCASSGWERVYYEQYFGPGTRLTVT.

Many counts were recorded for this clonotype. CDR3 nucleotide sequence: TGCAGTGCTAGAGATTCCCGGGACACTGAAGCTTTCTTT. Protein: CSARDSRDTEAFF. J is TRBJ1-1 and V is TRBV20-1; D unclear. This CDR3 comprises 13 residues. From germline, CDR1 is DFQATT and CDR2 SNEGSKA (reference sequence). Trimming stripped 0 bases from V and 3 bases from J, with 8 bases between.

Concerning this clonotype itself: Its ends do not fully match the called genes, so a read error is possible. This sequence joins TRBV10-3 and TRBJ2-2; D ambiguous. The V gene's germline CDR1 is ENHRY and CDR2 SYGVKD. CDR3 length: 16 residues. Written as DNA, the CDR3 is TGTGCCATCAATGAGAGACCCGCTCCCGGCACCGGGGAGCTGTTTTTT. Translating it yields CAINERPAPGTGELFF.